The 17 T cell receptor beta chains reported below all come from one sample, sequenced in a study of siplizumab effects on memory and regulatory T cells. TCRdb's copy holds only in-frame clones and misses some; the assay was immunoSEQ multiplex PCR. The repertoire holds about 110,000 clones, 80% to 95% seen once, with around 1.3% in the top ten. Sequencing was done on a sample of CD4+ T cells sorted from blood. Receptors were obtained from a human donor in good health.

This clone appeared a few times. V and J are TRBV5-4 and TRBJ2-3; D is undetermined. This CDR3 has 14 amino acids. V was pared by 0 bases and J by 0 bases, with 5 bases between. Germline V lookup: CDR1 SGHNT, CDR2 YYREEE (reference sequence). CDR3 bases: TGTGCCAGCAGCTTGGGGTTTAGCACAGATACGCAGTATTTT. Amino acid sequence: CASSLGFSTDTQYF.

The J gene is TRBJ1-1, the V gene TRBV5-3; TRBD1 is a possible D gene (5 bases). TRBV5-3 is classed as an ORF, of uncertain function. The CDR3 runs to 12 residues. V was trimmed by 0 bases and J by 7 bases, leaving 7 bases between them. The CDR3 nucleotides are TGTGCCAGAAGCTTGGTAGGGGATGAAGCTTTCTTT. Translated, it gives CARSLVGDEAFF.

The chain uses TRBV7-9 and TRBJ1-2, with TRBD1 matching over 9 bases. The CDR3 totals 14 residues. The V gene's germline CDR1 is SEHNR and CDR2 FQNEAQ (reference sequence). The V gene end was trimmed by 2 bases and the J gene end by 5 bases; junction bases not matched to a gene: 3. The CDR3: CASSLNRGPYGYTF. As DNA, the CDR3 is TGTGCCAGCAGCTTAAACAGGGGGCCTTATGGCTACACCTTC.

This clone has only a few counts. The chain is built from TRBV9 and TRBJ1-1; no reliable D call. Trimming took 0 bases from V and 2 from J, leaving 8 bases between them. Germline CDR1 and CDR2: SGDLS and YYNGEE. The CDR3 length is 14 residues. The CDR3 DNA reads TGTGCCAGCAGCGTAGCCCCGGCAAACACTGAAGCTTTCTTT. Amino acids: CASSVAPANTEAFF.

The chain joins TRBV5-6 to TRBJ1-5; 8 positions match TRBD1. The length of the CDR3 is 16 residues. Germline CDR1 SGHDT, CDR2 YYEEEE. The trim removed 4 bases at V and 5 bases at J, leaving 11 bases unmatched. The DNA of the CDR3 is TGTGCCAGCAGCCGGTCCGGACAGGGCCATTATCAGCCCCAGCATTTT. Its protein is CASSRSGQGHYQPQHF.

The chain recombines TRBV18 with TRBJ2-5; D not resolved. Trimming pared 8 bases from V and 5 bases from J, leaving 9 bases between. The CDR3 is 11 residues long. Germline values: CDR1 KGHSH, CDR2 LQKENI. This chain's CDR3 is CASLNRETQYF. CDR3 DNA: TGTGCCAGCCTTAATCGGGAGACCCAGTACTTC.

This clone was recorded once. This chain joins TRBV27 and TRBJ2-3; D tentatively reads TRBD1 or TRBD2 (5 bases each). Deletions cut 10 bases from V and 4 bases from J, with 15 bases between. This CDR3 comprises 13 residues. Germline CDR1 MNHEY, CDR2 SMNVEV (reference sequence). CDR3 region: CAISGPRSDTQYF. As DNA, the CDR3 is TGTGCCATCTCGGGGCCTAGATCAGATACGCAGTATTTT.

Here the CDR3 reads CASSIGTSGYEQYF. CDR3 coding DNA: TGCGCCAGCAGCATCGGGACTAGCGGCTACGAGCAGTACTTC. V usage is TRBV5-1 and J usage is TRBJ2-7, with 11 bases that match TRBD2. The V segment lost 4 bases and the J segment 3 bases; nucleotides outside the gene matches: 3. CDR3 size: 14 residues. Germline V gene sequence: CDR1 SGHRS, CDR2 YFSETQ.

The rearrangement links TRBV5-1 to TRBJ2-7; D is uncertain. Germline V gene sequence: CDR1 SGHRS, CDR2 YFSETQ. This CDR3 has 13 amino acids. Trimming shortened V by 4 bases and J by 0 bases, and 8 bases separated the two germline ends. The CDR3 DNA sequence: TGCGCCAGCAGCCTTCGCGACTCCTACGAGCAGTACTTC. This sequence encodes CASSLRDSYEQYF.

In DNA form, the CDR3 reads TGTGCCAGCGGGCGGGGAGGATTGGACTATGGCTACACCTTC. As protein: CASGRGGLDYGYTF. The V gene is TRBV6-5, the J gene TRBJ1-2; D remains unclear. This CDR3 comprises 14 residues. CDR1 and CDR2 from the germline V gene are MNHEY and SVGAGI. Deletions cut 8 bases from V and 3 bases from J, with 16 bases between.

The chain links TRBV5-1 to TRBJ2-7; 7 positions agree with TRBD1. The junction had 3 bases not matched to a gene; V was cut back by 0 bases and J by 3 bases. The CDR3 spans 14 residues. Germline values: CDR1 SGHRS, CDR2 YFSETQ. This chain's CDR3 is CASSLGPGGYEQYF. As DNA, the CDR3 is TGCGCCAGCAGCTTGGGACCAGGGGGCTACGAGCAGTACTTC.

V and J are TRBV5-1 and TRBJ1-2; 10 nucleotides line up with TRBD1. Trimming removed 3 bases from V and 0 bases from J; junction bases left unmatched: 8. The germline V gene has CDR1 SGHRS and CDR2 YFSETQ. This CDR3 spans 17 amino acids. The CDR3 DNA reads as TGCGCCAGCAGCTCCGGACAGGGGGGTATCGCTAACTATGGCTACACCTTC. This encodes CASSSGQGGIANYGYTF.

The chain links TRBV9 to TRBJ2-1; 10 nucleotides agree with TRBD2. The CDR3 totals 17 residues. Germline V gene data show CDR1 as SGDLS and CDR2 as YYNGEE. The V segment lost 3 bases and the J segment 7 bases; nucleotides outside the gene matches: 13. CDR3 DNA sequence: TGTGCCAGCAGCGGCTTACCTCTAGCGGGAGTTAGGAATGAGCAGTTCTTC. It codes for CASSGLPLAGVRNEQFF.

The V call is TRBV7-2, the J call TRBJ1-5; D perhaps matches TRBD1 (5 bases). Germline CDR1 is SGHTA and CDR2 is FQGNSA. Trimming removed 1 base at V and 1 base at J, with 8 bases between. This CDR3 has 15 amino acids. CDR3 region: CASSLVGESNQPQHF. The CDR3 DNA sequence: TGTGCCAGCAGCTTAGTAGGGGAGAGCAATCAGCCCCAGCATTTT. Together with reference TRBV7-2 and TRBJ1-5, the CDR3 gives the full variable domain: GAGVSQSPSNKVTEKGKDVELRCDPISGHTALYWYRQSLGQGLEFLIYFQGNSAPDKSGLPSDRFSAERTGGSVSTLTIQRTQQEDSAVYLCASSLVGESNQPQHFGDGTRLSIL.

This rearrangement joins TRBV18 to TRBJ2-1, with D unclear. The CDR3 is made up of 12 amino acids. The V and J ends lost 3 bases and 7 bases respectively, with 7 bases between them. The V gene's germline CDR1 is KGHSH and CDR2 LQKENI. The CDR3 protein is CASSPILNEQFF. CDR3 nucleotides: TGTGCCAGCTCACCGATATTAAATGAGCAGTTCTTC.

The rearrangement links TRBV5-1 to TRBJ1-2, with D unclear. V dropped 4 bases and J dropped 8 bases, with 15 bases sitting between them. In germline, CDR1 is SGHRS, CDR2 YFSETQ. The CDR3 totals 13 residues. CDR3 bases: TGCGCCAGCAGCAGCGGACCGCTCGGGGGCTACACCTTC. Translated: CASSSGPLGGYTF.

This clone was seen a handful of times. The sample has other DNA sequences that encode this CDR3 too. The V call is TRBV18, the J call TRBJ1-5; D remains unclear. Germline CDR1 KGHSH, CDR2 LQKENI. The CDR3 contains 12 residues. V lost 2 bases and J 2 bases, leaving 1 base between the germline ends. The CDR3 loop is CASSPGNQPQHF. The CDR3 DNA sequence: TGTGCCAGCTCACCAGGCAATCAGCCCCAGCATTTT.